One and the same sample provided the 25 T cell receptor beta chains below, sequenced in a study of early T cells in non-severe SARS-CoV-2 infection. In TCRdb, the 5' RACE reads were re-called with MiXCR into one record per CDR3 protein. The sample lists over 50,000 distinct CDR3 sequences, roughly 8.2% occurring once. The specimen was whole blood. All receptors come from an adult who was a healthcare worker with PCR-confirmed SARS-CoV-2 infection or an uninfected control (not recorded which).

This clonotype was seen repeatedly, ten times or more. This sequence joins TRBV28 and TRBJ1-1, with a weak D call TRBD1 (5 bases). Trimming stripped 6 bases from V and 5 bases from J, with 16 bases between. Germline lookup yields CDR1 MDHEN and CDR2 SYDVKM. This CDR3 comprises 14 residues. CDR3 protein: CASSHPARGTEAFF. CDR3 sequence (DNA): TGTGCCAGCAGCCACCCCGCGCGGGGGACTGAAGCTTTCTTT.

This CDR3 reads CAISESTSGRIGEQFF. As DNA, the CDR3 is TGTGCCATCAGTGAGTCCACTAGCGGGAGAATAGGTGAGCAGTTCTTC. The chain employs TRBV10-3 and TRBJ2-1; TRBD2 matches 11 bases. V lost 0 bases and J lost 9; bases outside the gene matches: 7. The CDR3 is 16 amino acids. In germline, CDR1 is ENHRY, CDR2 SYGVKD.

For this clonotype: This could be a read error, since a much larger clone is one nucleotide away. V usage is TRBV6-5 and J usage is TRBJ2-3, with 8 bases lining up with TRBD1. CDR1 is MNHEY, CDR2 SVGAGI, per germline. V lost 0 bases, J lost 5 bases, and 13 bases stayed unmatched. CDR3 size: 18 residues. The CDR3 sequence: CASSYSISGQGDKDTQYF. The DNA for the CDR3 is TGTGCCAGCAGTTACTCGATATCCGGACAGGGCGACAAAGATACGCAGTATTTT.

The V and J genes are TRBV12-3 or TRBV12-4 and TRBJ2-4; D gene ambiguous. The CDR3 spans 12 residues. V was shortened by 3 bases and J by 6 bases, with 6 bases between the two germline ends. In DNA, the CDR3 is TGTGCCAGCAGTTTGTTTAGAAACATTCAGTACTTC. Its translation is CASSLFRNIQYF.

The rearrangement links TRBV4-1 to TRBJ1-3; D possibly corresponds to TRBD1 (5 bases). V was cut by 4 bases and J by 0 bases, with 13 bases left in between. Germline V gene data show CDR1 as MGHRA and CDR2 as YSYEKL. The CDR3 has 16 amino acids. The CDR3 DNA follows: TGCGCCAGCAGCCTAAGATCCCAGGGCTCTGGAAACACCATATATTTT. Translated: CASSLRSQGSGNTIYF.

This clonotype was seen ten or more times. The J gene is TRBJ2-1, the V gene TRBV7-3, with D perhaps matching TRBD1 (5 bases). Between the trimmed V and J ends, which lost 5 bases and 6 bases, there was a span of 11 bases. This CDR3 is 13 amino acids long. The germline CDR1 and CDR2 sequences are SGHTA and FQGTGA. CDR3 loop: CASSPFGANEQFF. The CDR3 region has the DNA TGTGCCAGCAGCCCCTTTGGGGCCAATGAGCAGTTCTTC.

The V gene is TRBV29-1, the J gene TRBJ2-7; D could derive from TRBD1 or TRBD2 (5 bases each). This CDR3 has 13 amino acids. The V gene's germline CDR1 is SQVTM and CDR2 ANQGSEA. Between the trimmed V and J ends, which lost 5 bases and 6 bases, there was a span of 17 bases. This chain's CDR3 is CSVWAGRVGEQYF. The DNA for the CDR3 is TGCAGCGTTTGGGCAGGGAGAGTCGGCGAGCAGTACTTC.

The chain couples TRBV27 to TRBJ2-3; TRBD1 is a possible D gene (5 bases). The V and J ends lost 5 bases and 8 bases respectively, with 17 bases between them. CDR1 is MNHEY, CDR2 SMNVEV, per germline (reference sequence). The CDR3 spans 14 residues. CDR3 bases: TGTGCCAGCAGTGTAGCCAGGGTTTACGGTACGCAGTATTTT. It translates to CASSVARVYGTQYF.

This chain links TRBV7-2 with TRBJ2-3; D is uncertain. Per germline, CDR1 SGHTA and CDR2 FQGNSA. V was trimmed by 10 bases and J by 4 bases, leaving 18 bases between them. This CDR3 spans 14 amino acids. The DNA for the CDR3 is TGTGCCAACGGCCATGAAGGGATGGCAGATACGCAGTATTTT. It yields the protein CANGHEGMADTQYF. Based on the CDR3 plus reference TRBV7-2 and TRBJ2-3, the full variable domain is GAGVSQSPSNKVTEKGKDVELRCDPISGHTALYWYRQSLGQGLEFLIYFQGNSAPDKSGLPSDRFSAERTGGSVSTLTIQRTQQEDSAVYLCANGHEGMADTQYFGPGTRLTVL.

This clonotype was picked up a small number of times. The gene calls are TRBV11-2 and TRBJ2-3; maybe TRBD2 (6 bases). The ends were cut back, 3 bases at V and 4 bases at J, with 8 bases in the middle. CDR1 SGHAT and CDR2 FQNNGV come from the germline V gene. The CDR3 has 13 amino acids. DNA of the CDR3: TGTGCCAGCAGCTTCCTAGCGTCAGATACGCAGTATTTT. The encoded protein is CASSFLASDTQYF.

The V call is TRBV30, the J call TRBJ2-7; the match to TRBD2 covers 14 bases. CDR1 and CDR2 from the germline V gene are GTSNPN and SVGIG (reference sequence). The CDR3 covers 16 residues. Losses at the gene ends were 2 bases for V and 0 bases for J; bases not matched to a gene: 3. The chain's CDR3 is CAWSKGLAGVSYEQYF. The CDR3, as DNA: TGTGCCTGGAGTAAGGGACTAGCGGGAGTCTCCTACGAGCAGTACTTC.

V usage is TRBV7-9 and J usage is TRBJ1-2; D possibly corresponds to TRBD1 (6 bases). The V gene lost 5 bases and the J gene lost 4 bases, with 20 bases spanning the gap. Germline lookup yields CDR1 SEHNR and CDR2 FQNEAQ (reference sequence). CDR3 length: 16 amino acids. As DNA, the CDR3 is TGTGCCAGCAGCCAGGGACAAGGAGAAATTTCCTATGGCTACACCTTC. This encodes CASSQGQGEISYGYTF.

This clonotype was observed at least ten times. The rearrangement uses TRBV7-8 and TRBJ2-7; a weak D match, TRBD2 (5 bases). Germline values: CDR1 SGHVS, CDR2 FQNEAQ. V was cut by 1 base and J by 3 bases, with 16 bases left in between. The CDR3 sequence is 16 residues long. CDR3 loop: CASSLELSGDFYEQYF. The CDR3, as DNA: TGTGCCAGCAGCTTAGAATTAAGCGGTGACTTCTACGAGCAGTACTTC.

The chain employs TRBV11-2 and TRBJ2-3; either TRBD1 or TRBD2 may fit D (6 bases each). V was trimmed by 3 bases and J by 5 bases, leaving 12 bases between them. Germline V gene sequence: CDR1 SGHAT, CDR2 FQNNGV. The CDR3 totals 14 residues. The DNA for the CDR3 is TGTGCCAGCAGCTTGATGGGGGGCATAGATACGCAGTATTTT. This codes for CASSLMGGIDTQYF.

This clonotype was recorded a few times. The chain combines TRBV28 with TRBJ2-5, with D possibly being TRBD1 or TRBD2 (5 bases each). The CDR3 loop spans 14 amino acids. The V and J ends lost 6 bases and 7 bases respectively, with 18 bases between them. Looked up from germline, CDR1 is MDHEN and CDR2 is SYDVKM. The CDR3 DNA is TGTGCCAGCAGCAAACAACTGGGGGTGGTGACCCAGTACTTC. It translates to CASSKQLGVVTQYF.

This clonotype was counted between two and nine times. The CDR3 DNA follows: TGTGCCAGTAGTGTCGACAGGGCGCAGCCCCAGCATTTT. Protein product: CASSVDRAQPQHF. V gene TRBV19 combines with J gene TRBJ1-5; 7 bases are shared with TRBD1. J was trimmed by 7 bases and V by 5 bases; bases with no gene match: 5. Germline V CDR1 and CDR2: LNHDA, SQIVND (reference sequence). This CDR3 region has 13 residues. Full variable domain (rest looked up from reference TRBV19 and TRBJ1-5): DGGITQSPKYLFRKEGQNVTLSCEQNLNHDAMYWYRQDPGQGLRLIYYSQIVNDFQKGDIAEGYSVSREKKESFPLTVTSAQKNPTAFYLCASSVDRAQPQHFGDGTRLSIL.

Points on this clonotype: An end of the junction differs from the germline gene, which may be a read error. The V call is TRBV29-1, the J call TRBJ2-5, with 8 positions matching TRBD1. Germline loops: CDR1 SQVTM, CDR2 ANQGSEA. This CDR3 has 10 amino acids. In DNA, the CDR3 is TGCAGCGTCGGAGACAGGGGAGCAAACTTC. This gives the protein CSVGDRGANF.

This sequence joins TRBV6-6 and TRBJ2-5, with 14 positions matching TRBD2. Germline CDR1 reads MNHNY; CDR2 reads SVGAGI (reference sequence). CDR3 length: 17 residues. The V gene end was trimmed by 6 bases and the J gene end by 3 bases; junction bases not matched to a gene: 9. The CDR3 coding sequence is TGTGCCAGCAGCCCCAGACTAGCGGGAGGGCCGGAAGAGACCCAGTACTTC. Translation gives CASSPRLAGGPEETQYF.

The chain is built from TRBV3-1 and TRBJ2-1, with D tentatively TRBD2 (5 bases). Germline loops: CDR1 LGHDT, CDR2 YNNKEL (reference sequence). The CDR3 has 15 amino acids. V gave up 4 bases and J gave up 4 bases, with 14 bases separating them. CDR3 protein: CASSRRREGYNEQFF. In DNA form, the CDR3 reads TGTGCCAGCAGCCGTCGACGGGAAGGGTACAATGAGCAGTTCTTC.

This clonotype was seen many times. The CDR3 is CSSTDGGANNEQFF. DNA of the CDR3: TGCAGTTCGACAGACGGGGGGGCTAACAATGAGCAGTTCTTC. The chain has TRBV20-1 and TRBJ2-1; 8 nucleotides match TRBD2. Per the germline V gene, CDR1 is DFQATT and CDR2 is SNEGSKA (reference sequence). The CDR3 is made up of 14 amino acids. After removal of 8 bases from V and 5 bases from J, the junction contained 11 bases not matched to a gene.

The chain uses TRBV28 and TRBJ2-7; 10 bases align to TRBD2. The junction had 8 bases not matched to a gene; V was cut back by 5 bases and J by 7 bases. The CDR3 sequence is 14 residues long. The germline gives CDR1 MDHEN, CDR2 SYDVKM. The chain's CDR3 is CASSLAGASGEQYF. Here the CDR3 DNA reads TGTGCCAGCAGTCTAGCGGGAGCCTCGGGAGAGCAGTACTTC. Combining the CDR3 with reference TRBV28 and TRBJ2-7 gives the whole variable domain DVKVTQSSRYLVKRTGEKVFLECVQDMDHENMFWYRQDPGLGLRLIYFSYDVKMKEKGDIPEGYSVSREKKERFSLILESASTNQTSMYLCASSLAGASGEQYFGPGTRLTVT.

The V gene is TRBV2, the J gene TRBJ1-3, with TRBD1 matching over 7 bases. The CDR3 loop spans 14 amino acids. Losses at the gene ends were 2 bases for V and 2 bases for J; bases not matched to a gene: 0. CDR1 and CDR2 (germline): SNHLY, FYNNEI. The CDR3 here is CASSEQGAGNTIYF. CDR3 bases: TGTGCCAGCAGTGAACAGGGGGCTGGAAACACCATATATTTT.

The table lists this clonotype with a few counts. J is TRBJ1-1 and V is TRBV7-6; D is undetermined. V was pared by 1 base and J by 5 bases, with 8 bases between. The CDR3 extends over 13 amino acids. CDR1 is SGHVS and CDR2 is FNYEAQ in the germline V gene. The CDR3 here is CASSLGPRTEAFF. For the CDR3, the DNA is TGTGCCAGCAGCTTAGGCCCACGGACTGAAGCTTTCTTT.

This clonotype was detected many times. V and J are TRBV18 and TRBJ2-1; no clear D gene. Germline V gene lookup returns CDR1 KGHSH and CDR2 LQKENI. V dropped 6 bases and J dropped 5 bases, with 5 bases sitting between them. The CDR3 consists of 11 residues. DNA of the CDR3: TGTGCCAGCTCCCGAGACAATGAGCAGTTCTTC. It yields the protein CASSRDNEQFF.

This clonotype was picked up many times. The chain carries TRBV2 and TRBJ2-3; no clear D gene. The ends were cut back, 6 bases at V and 2 bases at J, with 24 bases in the middle. Germline V gene sequence: CDR1 SNHLY, CDR2 FYNNEI. This CDR3 is built from 18 residues. CDR3 sequence: CASSPPRSIRNPTDTQYF. CDR3 in DNA: TGTGCCAGCAGCCCTCCTAGGTCCATCCGAAACCCCACAGATACGCAGTATTTT.